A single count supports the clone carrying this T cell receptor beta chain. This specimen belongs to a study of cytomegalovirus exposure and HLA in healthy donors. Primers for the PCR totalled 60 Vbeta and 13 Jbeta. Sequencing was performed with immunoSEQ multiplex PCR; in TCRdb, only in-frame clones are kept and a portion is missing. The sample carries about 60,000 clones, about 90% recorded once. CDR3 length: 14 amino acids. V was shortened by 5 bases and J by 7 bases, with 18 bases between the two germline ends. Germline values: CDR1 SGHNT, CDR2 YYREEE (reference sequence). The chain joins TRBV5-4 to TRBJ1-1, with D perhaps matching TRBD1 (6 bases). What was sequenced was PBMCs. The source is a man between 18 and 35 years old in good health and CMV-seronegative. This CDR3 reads CASRPGHQRLEAFF. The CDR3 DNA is TGTGCCAGCAGGCCGGGACACCAGCGCCTTGAAGCTTTCTTT.